The 3 T cell receptor beta chains presented below share a single source sample, sequenced in a study of T cells of healthy individuals. TCRdb reanalysed the 5' RACE reads using MiXCR and keeps one entry per CDR3 protein. Of around 83,000 distinct CDR3 sequences in the sample, roughly 5% were seen once. The source of these receptors is a female donor in good health.

Many counts were recorded for this clonotype. This chain uses TRBV28 with TRBJ2-6; D possibly matches TRBD1 or TRBD2 (5 bases each). The CDR3 loop spans 16 amino acids. Germline V gene sequence: CDR1 MDHEN, CDR2 SYDVKM. Trimming left V 1 base short and J 1 base short, with 8 bases between. The CDR3 region is CASSLLGESGANVLTF. The CDR3 nucleotides read TGTGCCAGCAGTTTATTAGGGGAGTCTGGGGCCAACGTCCTGACTTTC.

V is TRBV27 and J is TRBJ1-1; 7 positions match TRBD1. The CDR3 is 19 residues long. Germline V CDR1 and CDR2: MNHEY, SMNVEV (reference sequence). The V gene end was trimmed by 5 bases and the J gene end by 4 bases; junction bases not matched to a gene: 22. CDR3 DNA: TGTGCCAGCAGTCCCATAAACTTGACAGGGCCCAGGCGGGGCACTGAAGCTTTCTTT. Translation: CASSPINLTGPRRGTEAFF.

V usage is TRBV2 and J usage is TRBJ2-7, with D possibly TRBD2 on 5 matching bases. The V gene's germline CDR1 is SNHLY and CDR2 FYNNEI. The CDR3 runs 16 residues. The V gene lost 0 bases and the J gene lost 5 bases, with 17 bases spanning the gap. CDR3 bases: TGTGCCAGCAGTGAAGCTCGATTGAGGGAGTTCGACGAGCAGTACTTC. It specifies CASSEARLREFDEQYF.